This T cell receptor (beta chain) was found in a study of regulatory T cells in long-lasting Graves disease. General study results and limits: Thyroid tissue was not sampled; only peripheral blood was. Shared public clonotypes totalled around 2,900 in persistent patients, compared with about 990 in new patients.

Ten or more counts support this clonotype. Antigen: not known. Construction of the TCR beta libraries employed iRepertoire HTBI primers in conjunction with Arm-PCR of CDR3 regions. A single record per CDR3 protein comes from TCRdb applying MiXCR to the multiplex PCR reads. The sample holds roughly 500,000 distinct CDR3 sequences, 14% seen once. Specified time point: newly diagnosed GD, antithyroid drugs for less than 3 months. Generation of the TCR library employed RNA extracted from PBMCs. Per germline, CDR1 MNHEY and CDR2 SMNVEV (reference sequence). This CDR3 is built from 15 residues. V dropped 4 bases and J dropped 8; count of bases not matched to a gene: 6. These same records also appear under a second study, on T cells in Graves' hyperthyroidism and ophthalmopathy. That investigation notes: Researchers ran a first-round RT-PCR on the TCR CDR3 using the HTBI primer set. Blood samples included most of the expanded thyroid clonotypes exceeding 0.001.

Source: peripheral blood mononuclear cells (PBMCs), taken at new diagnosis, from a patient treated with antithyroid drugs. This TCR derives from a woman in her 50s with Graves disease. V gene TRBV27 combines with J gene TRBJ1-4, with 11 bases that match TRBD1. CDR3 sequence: CASSWAGTGGEKLFF. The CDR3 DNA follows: TGTGCCAGCAGTTGGGCCGGGACAGGGGGAGAAAAACTGTTTTTT.